This TCR beta chain was profiled in a study of shared clonotypes between healthy human individuals. Study context: Each donor had three CD4 naive, three CD4 memory, two CD8 naive and one CD8 memory plate.

This CDR3 contains 16 residues. Looked up from germline, CDR1 is SGHDT and CDR2 is YYEEEE. V was pared by 0 bases and J by 4 bases, with 4 bases of the junction left unmatched. Naive CD8 cells lacked CD45RO and underwent positive selection for CCR7, leaving out terminally differentiated effector memory CD45RA+ cells. The table came from immunoSEQ multiplex PCR; TCRdb's copy has only in-frame clones and leaves some out. The data show some 740,000 clones, around 93% seen once. The V gene is TRBV5-6, the J gene TRBJ2-1; TRBD2 matches at 10 bases. The sequence was collected from a man aged 25 to 40 in good health. The sample consisted of naive CD8+ T cells sorted from blood. The CDR3 protein is CASSLVPSGGYNEQFF. CDR3 nucleotide sequence: TGTGCCAGCAGCTTGGTTCCTAGCGGGGGATACAATGAGCAGTTCTTC.